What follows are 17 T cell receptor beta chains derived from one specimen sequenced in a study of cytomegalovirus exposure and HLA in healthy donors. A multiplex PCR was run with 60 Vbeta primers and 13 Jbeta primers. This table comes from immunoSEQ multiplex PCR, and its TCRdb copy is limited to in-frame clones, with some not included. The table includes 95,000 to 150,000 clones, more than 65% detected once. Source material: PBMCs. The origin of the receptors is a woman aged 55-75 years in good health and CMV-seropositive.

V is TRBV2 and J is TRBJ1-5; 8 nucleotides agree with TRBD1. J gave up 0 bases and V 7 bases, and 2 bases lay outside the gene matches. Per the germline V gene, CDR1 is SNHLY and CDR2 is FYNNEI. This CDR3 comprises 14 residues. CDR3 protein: CASNDRGSNQPQHF. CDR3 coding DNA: TGTGCCAGCAATGACAGGGGTAGCAATCAGCCCCAGCATTTT.

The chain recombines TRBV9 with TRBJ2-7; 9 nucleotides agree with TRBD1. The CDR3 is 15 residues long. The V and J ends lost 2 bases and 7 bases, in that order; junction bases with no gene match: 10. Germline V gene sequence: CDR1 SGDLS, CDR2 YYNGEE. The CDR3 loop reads CASSVSGTGSDEQYF. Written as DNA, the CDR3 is TGTGCCAGCAGCGTCTCCGGGACAGGGTCCGATGAGCAGTACTTC.

The DNA for the CDR3 is TGTGCCAGCAGTGATATAGGACACCGCCCCTACGAGCAGTACTTC. As protein: CASSDIGHRPYEQYF. The rearrangement links TRBV2 to TRBJ2-7, with D maybe TRBD1 (5 bases). The CDR3 contains 15 residues. Germline V gene sequence: CDR1 SNHLY, CDR2 FYNNEI. V dropped 3 bases and J dropped 2 bases, with 14 bases sitting between them. Full variable domain (remainder filled in from reference TRBV2 and TRBJ2-7): EPEVTQTPSHQVTQMGQEVILRCVPISNHLYFYWYRQILGQKVEFLVSFYNNEISEKSEIFDDQFSVERPDGSNFTLKIRSTKLEDSAMYFCASSDIGHRPYEQYFGPGTRLTVT.

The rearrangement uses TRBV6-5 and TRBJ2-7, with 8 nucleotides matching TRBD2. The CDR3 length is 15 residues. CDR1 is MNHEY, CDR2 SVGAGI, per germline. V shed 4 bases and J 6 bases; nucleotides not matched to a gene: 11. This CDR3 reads CASSLLGGRFGEQYF. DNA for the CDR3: TGTGCCAGCAGTTTACTAGGCGGGAGGTTCGGCGAGCAGTACTTC.

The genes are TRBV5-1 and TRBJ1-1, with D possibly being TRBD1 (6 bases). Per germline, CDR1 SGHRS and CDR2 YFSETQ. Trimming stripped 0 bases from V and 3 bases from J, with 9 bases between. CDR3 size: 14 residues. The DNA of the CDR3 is TGCGCCAGCAGCTTGGGGGGGCCGGACACTGAAGCTTTCTTT. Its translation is CASSLGGPDTEAFF.

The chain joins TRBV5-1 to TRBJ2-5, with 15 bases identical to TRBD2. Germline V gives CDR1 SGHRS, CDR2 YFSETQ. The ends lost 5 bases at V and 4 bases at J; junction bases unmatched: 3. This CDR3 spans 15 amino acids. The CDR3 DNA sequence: TGCGCCAGCAGTCCGGGACTAGCGGGAGGAGAGACCCAGTACTTC. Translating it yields CASSPGLAGGETQYF. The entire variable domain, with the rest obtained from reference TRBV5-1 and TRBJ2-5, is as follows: KAGVTQTPRYLIKTRGQQVTLSCSPISGHRSVSWYQQTPGQGLQFLFEYFSETQRNKGNFPGRFSGRQFSNSRSEMNVSTLELGDSALYLCASSPGLAGGETQYFGPGTRLLVL.

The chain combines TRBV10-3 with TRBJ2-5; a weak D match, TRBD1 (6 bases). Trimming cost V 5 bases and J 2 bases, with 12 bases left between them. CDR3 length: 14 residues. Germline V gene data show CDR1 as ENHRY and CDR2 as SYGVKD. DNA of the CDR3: TGTGCCATCAGTAGACAGGATAAACAAGAGACCCAGTACTTC. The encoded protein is CAISRQDKQETQYF.

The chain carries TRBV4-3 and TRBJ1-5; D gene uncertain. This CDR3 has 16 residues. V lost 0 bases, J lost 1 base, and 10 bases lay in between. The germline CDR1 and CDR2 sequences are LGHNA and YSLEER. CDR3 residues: CASSQDWGASNQPQHF. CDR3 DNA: TGCGCCAGCAGCCAAGATTGGGGAGCCAGCAATCAGCCCCAGCATTTT.

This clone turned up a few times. The CDR3 sequence: CATGSGSLLEQYF. For the CDR3, the DNA is TGTGCCACTGGTAGCGGGAGCCTTCTCGAGCAGTACTTC. This chain connects TRBV7-2 to TRBJ2-7; 9 bases are shared with TRBD2. There are 13 residues in the CDR3. The trim removed 10 bases at V and 6 bases at J, leaving 10 bases unmatched. Germline V gene lookup returns CDR1 SGHTA and CDR2 FQGNSA.

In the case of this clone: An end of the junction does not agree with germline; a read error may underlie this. The CDR3 DNA sequence: TGCGCCAGCGGCCAAACCGGGACAGGGGGCATGGGCACTGAAGCTTTCTTT. Protein sequence: CASGQTGTGGMGTEAFF. This chain uses TRBV4-1 with TRBJ1-1; 12 positions match TRBD1. CDR3 length equals 17 residues. Germline CDR1 and CDR2: MGHRA and YSYEKL.

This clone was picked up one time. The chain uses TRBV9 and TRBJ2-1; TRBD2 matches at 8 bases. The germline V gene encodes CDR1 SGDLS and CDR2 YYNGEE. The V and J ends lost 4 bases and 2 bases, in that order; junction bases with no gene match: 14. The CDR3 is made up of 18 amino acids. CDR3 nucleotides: TGTGCCAGCAGCTATAGTGCGGGAGGTCGTTCGGCCTACAATGAGCAGTTCTTC. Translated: CASSYSAGGRSAYNEQFF.

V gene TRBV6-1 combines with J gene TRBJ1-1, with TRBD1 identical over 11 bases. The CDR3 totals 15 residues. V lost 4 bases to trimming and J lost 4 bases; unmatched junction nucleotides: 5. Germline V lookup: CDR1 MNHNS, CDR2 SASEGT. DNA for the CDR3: TGTGCCAGCAGTGGCTGGGGGACAGGGGGCACTGAAGCTTTCTTT. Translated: CASSGWGTGGTEAFF.

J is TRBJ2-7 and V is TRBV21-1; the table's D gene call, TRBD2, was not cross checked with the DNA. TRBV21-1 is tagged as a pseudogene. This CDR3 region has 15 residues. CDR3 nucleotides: TGTGCCAGCAGGGGGGAACGGCGGGAGAAAGGCGAGCAGTACTTC. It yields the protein CASRGERREKGEQYF.

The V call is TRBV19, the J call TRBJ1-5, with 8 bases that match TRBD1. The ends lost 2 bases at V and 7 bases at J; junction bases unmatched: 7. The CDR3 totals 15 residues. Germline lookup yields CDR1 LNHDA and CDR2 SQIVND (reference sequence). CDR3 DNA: TGTGCCAGTAGTATATCAGGACAGGGCGGACAGCCCCAGCATTTT. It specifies CASSISGQGGQPQHF.

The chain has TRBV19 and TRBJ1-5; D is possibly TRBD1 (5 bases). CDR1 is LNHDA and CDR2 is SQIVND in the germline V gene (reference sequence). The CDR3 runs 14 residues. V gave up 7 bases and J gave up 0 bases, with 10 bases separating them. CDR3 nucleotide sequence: TGTGCCAGTACCCTAGGGGTTAGCAATCAGCCCCAGCATTTT. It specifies CASTLGVSNQPQHF.

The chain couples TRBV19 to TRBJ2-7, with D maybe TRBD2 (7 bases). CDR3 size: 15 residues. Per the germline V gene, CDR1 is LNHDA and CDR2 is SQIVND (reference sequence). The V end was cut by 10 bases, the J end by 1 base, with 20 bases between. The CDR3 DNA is TGTGCCACCTCAGAGGGGGGCGGGAGTTCCTACGAGCAGTACTTC. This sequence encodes CATSEGGGSSYEQYF.

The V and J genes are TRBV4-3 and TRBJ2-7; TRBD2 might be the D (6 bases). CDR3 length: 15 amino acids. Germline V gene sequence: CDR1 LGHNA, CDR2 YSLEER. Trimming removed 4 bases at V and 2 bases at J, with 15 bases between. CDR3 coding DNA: TGCGCCAGCAGCCTTCCCGGGACTGTTACCTACGAGCAGTACTTC. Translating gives CASSLPGTVTYEQYF.